The 26 T cell receptor beta chains below all came from one sample that was sequenced in a study of shared clonotypes between healthy human individuals. The protocol was immunoSEQ multiplex PCR, while the TCRdb copy is restricted to in-frame clones and leaves out a portion. This sample has around 980,000 clones, with around 82% found just once. Sequencing was carried out using memory CD4+ T cells from PBMCs. The subset: CD45RA-negative fraction. These receptors were taken from a man younger than 30 in good health. Some clones in this sample may be carry-over from other donors' samples.

There are a few counts of this clone. The sample has other DNA sequences that encode this CDR3 too. The chain combines TRBV5-1 with TRBJ2-6; no clear D gene. V was shortened by 5 bases and J by 1 base, with 4 bases between the two germline ends. Germline V CDR1 and CDR2: SGHRS, YFSETQ. This CDR3 has 13 residues. CDR3 DNA sequence: TGCGCCAGCAGGGTTTCTGGGGCCAACGTCCTGACTTTC. Its protein is CASRVSGANVLTF.

This rearrangement joins TRBV9 to TRBJ2-2, with TRBD2 matching over 10 bases. V was clipped by 0 bases and J by 7 bases; unmatched bases: 3. In germline, CDR1 is SGDLS, CDR2 YYNGEE. The CDR3 spans 15 residues. Written as DNA, the CDR3 is TGTGCCAGCAGCGTAGAGCGGGAGGGCTTCGGGGAGCTGTTTTTT. It is translated as CASSVEREGFGELFF.

The V gene is TRBV28, the J gene TRBJ1-5; 7 bases map to TRBD1. The ends lost 8 bases at V and 6 bases at J; junction bases unmatched: 16. Germline-derived CDR1 and CDR2 are MDHEN and SYDVKM. The CDR3 is made up of 16 amino acids. The CDR3 DNA reads as TGTGCCAGCCGGGGAGCCGGGACAGTCAGTACTCAGCCCCAGCATTTT. Translation gives CASRGAGTVSTQPQHF.

This chain uses TRBV27 with TRBJ2-1; D might be TRBD2 (6 bases). This CDR3 spans 14 amino acids. V lost 6 bases and J 1 base, leaving 10 bases between the germline ends. Germline-derived CDR1 and CDR2 are MNHEY and SMNVEV (reference sequence). CDR3 sequence (DNA): TGTGCCAGCAGGGAGGGCCGTTCCTACAATGAGCAGTTCTTC. This translates into CASREGRSYNEQFF.

This clone has a single count. The rearrangement uses TRBV18 and TRBJ2-1; D unresolved. This CDR3 comprises 16 residues. Germline loops: CDR1 KGHSH, CDR2 LQKENI. V was shortened by 2 bases and J by 4 bases, with 15 bases between the two germline ends. The CDR3 DNA sequence: TGTGCCAGCTCACCAGCCATATTGGACGCGTACAATGAGCAGTTCTTC. This sequence encodes CASSPAILDAYNEQFF.

CDR3 DNA sequence: TGTGCCAGCAGTGACTCCCGGGGGGGGCGTCAGCCCCAGCATTTT. Amino acids: CASSDSRGGRQPQHF. The chain links TRBV2 to TRBJ1-5; D possibly corresponds to TRBD1 (6 bases). Germline V lookup: CDR1 SNHLY, CDR2 FYNNEI. The germline V and J ends were trimmed by 3 bases and 6 bases, with 15 bases remaining between them. The CDR3 contains 15 residues.

The chain employs TRBV9 and TRBJ2-3; D might be TRBD1 (5 bases). V was trimmed by 0 bases and J by 0 bases, leaving 20 bases between them. Germline CDR1 SGDLS, CDR2 YYNGEE. The CDR3 has 19 amino acids. In nucleotides, the CDR3 is TGTGCCAGCAGCGTAGCCGCCCCAAGTTCAAGGGGTAGCACAGATACGCAGTATTTT. It specifies CASSVAAPSSRGSTDTQYF.

The V gene is TRBV5-1, the J gene TRBJ2-1, with 8 bases that match TRBD2. The length of the CDR3 is 15 residues. Per the germline V gene, CDR1 is SGHRS and CDR2 is YFSETQ. With V trimmed by 2 bases and J by 6 bases, 7 bases remained unmatched. For the CDR3, the DNA is TGCGCCAGCAGCTTCTATCGACTAGCGCTCAATGAGCAGTTCTTC. This codes for CASSFYRLALNEQFF.

CDR3 nucleotides: TGTGCCAGTAGTATTCTTCGGACAGGGGGCTCCTACGAGCAGTACTTC. This translates into CASSILRTGGSYEQYF. The chain employs TRBV19 and TRBJ2-7, with 10 bases identical to TRBD1. Germline CDR1 LNHDA, CDR2 SQIVND (reference sequence). Losses at the gene ends were 3 bases for V and 0 bases for J; bases not matched to a gene: 5. The CDR3 is 16 amino acids.

The chain employs TRBV6-5 and TRBJ2-1; TRBD2 matches 7 bases. This CDR3 comprises 14 residues. Germline lookup yields CDR1 MNHEY and CDR2 SVGAGI. V lost 9 bases to trimming and J lost 5 bases; unmatched junction nucleotides: 10. The CDR3 DNA follows: TGTGCCAGTGGGGGGTCGGGAGGCGACAATGAGCAGTTCTTC. It encodes CASGGSGGDNEQFF.

The chain links TRBV28 to TRBJ2-3; no definite D call. Trimming shortened V by 3 bases and J by 5 bases, and 12 bases separated the two germline ends. The CDR3 consists of 14 residues. Germline lookup yields CDR1 MDHEN and CDR2 SYDVKM. CDR3 nucleotides: TGTGCCAGCAGTTTTGGCCCCCAGAGAGATACGCAGTATTTT. Its protein product is CASSFGPQRDTQYF.

The chain employs TRBV19 and TRBJ2-1; TRBD2 matches at 14 bases. The CDR3 totals 18 residues. CDR1 LNHDA and CDR2 SQIVND come from the germline V gene (reference sequence). V was pared by 5 bases and J by 8 bases, with 14 bases of the junction left unmatched. As DNA, the CDR3 is TGTGCCAGTAGTCCGAGACAGGGTGGACTAGCGGGAGGATATGAGCAGTTCTTC. Translation gives CASSPRQGGLAGGYEQFF.

This clone was seen at least ten times. V and J are TRBV5-4 and TRBJ2-3, with TRBD2 matching over 13 bases. The CDR3 spans 16 residues. Germline values: CDR1 SGHNT, CDR2 YYREEE (reference sequence). The ends lost 4 bases at V and 2 bases at J; junction bases unmatched: 4. DNA for the CDR3: TGTGCCAGCAGCCGGGGACTAGCGGGACTCACAGATACGCAGTATTTT. Its protein product is CASSRGLAGLTDTQYF.

The gene calls are TRBV19 and TRBJ2-5, with 11 nucleotides matching TRBD2. The germline gives CDR1 LNHDA, CDR2 SQIVND (reference sequence). The J segment lost 4 bases and the V segment lost 6 bases, leaving 7 bases of the junction unmatched. CDR3 length equals 15 residues. CDR3 amino acids: CASSHSGGGPETQYF. CDR3 nucleotide sequence: TGTGCCAGTAGCCATAGCGGGGGGGGGCCAGAGACCCAGTACTTC. Combining the CDR3 with reference TRBV19 and TRBJ2-5 gives the whole variable domain DGGITQSPKYLFRKEGQNVTLSCEQNLNHDAMYWYRQDPGQGLRLIYYSQIVNDFQKGDIAEGYSVSREKKESFPLTVTSAQKNPTAFYLCASSHSGGGPETQYFGPGTRLLVL.

V usage is TRBV7-2 and J usage is TRBJ1-5, with D perhaps TRBD1 (6 bases). In germline, CDR1 is SGHTA, CDR2 FQGNSA. V was cut by 5 bases and J by 4 bases, with 15 bases left in between. This CDR3 spans 15 amino acids. The CDR3 region has the DNA TGTGCCAGCAGCCCCGACAGGCTTCCGAATCAGCCCCAGCATTTT. Amino acid sequence: CASSPDRLPNQPQHF. The entire variable domain, with the rest obtained from reference TRBV7-2 and TRBJ1-5, is as follows: GAGVSQSPSNKVTEKGKDVELRCDPISGHTALYWYRQSLGQGLEFLIYFQGNSAPDKSGLPSDRFSAERTGGSVSTLTIQRTQQEDSAVYLCASSPDRLPNQPQHFGDGTRLSIL.

This chain joins TRBV2 and TRBJ2-1; possible D gene TRBD2, 6 bases. Germline V gene lookup returns CDR1 SNHLY and CDR2 FYNNEI. The CDR3 is 15 residues long. V was shortened by 7 bases and J by 7 bases, with 20 bases between the two germline ends. Here the CDR3 reads CASMRNSGIGNEQFF. The DNA of the CDR3 is TGTGCCAGCATGCGGAATAGCGGAATCGGAAATGAGCAGTTCTTC.

The chain employs TRBV7-6 and TRBJ2-3; 9 bases line up with TRBD1. Unmatched junction bases numbered 3, after V lost 5 bases and J lost 3 bases. Germline V CDR1 and CDR2: SGHVS, FNYEAQ. This CDR3 has 14 residues. CDR3 sequence: CASSAGTGTDTQYF. The CDR3 nucleotides are TGTGCCAGCAGCGCCGGGACAGGGACAGATACGCAGTATTTT.

The rearrangement joins TRBV29-1 to TRBJ2-5, with TRBD2 matching over 9 bases. CDR3 length equals 14 residues. The germline V gene has CDR1 SQVTM and CDR2 ANQGSEA. J gave up 5 bases and V 3 bases, and 7 bases lay outside the gene matches. CDR3 protein: CSVDLREGRETQYF. As DNA, the CDR3 is TGCAGCGTTGATCTGCGGGAGGGCAGGGAGACCCAGTACTTC.

Turning to this clone: The same CDR3 also results from other DNA sequences found in this sample. J is TRBJ2-3 and V is TRBV11-2; D is possibly TRBD2 (6 bases). This CDR3 contains 14 residues. Looked up from germline, CDR1 is SGHAT and CDR2 is FQNNGV. V was shortened by 1 base and J by 4 bases, with 9 bases between the two germline ends. The DNA for the CDR3 is TGTGCCAGCAGCTTAGCGGGAGTCTCAGATACGCAGTATTTT. Translating it yields CASSLAGVSDTQYF. Full variable domain (outside the CDR3, taken from reference TRBV11-2 and TRBJ2-3): EAGVAQSPRYKIIEKRQSVAFWCNPISGHATLYWYQQILGQGPKLLIQFQNNGVVDDSQLPKDRFSAERLKGVDSTLKIQPAKLEDSAVYLCASSLAGVSDTQYFGPGTRLTVL.

On this clone itself: It may be a read error: a sequence one base away is much more abundant. CDR3 in DNA: TGTGCCAGCAGGACTAGCGGGTACGAGCAGTACTTC. It is translated as CASRTSGYEQYF. The V call is TRBV25-1, the J call TRBJ2-7, with 10 bases that match TRBD2. CDR3 length equals 12 residues. Germline V gene sequence: CDR1 MGHDK, CDR2 SYGVNS. V shed 6 bases and J 4 bases; nucleotides not matched to a gene: 0.

The genes are TRBV9 and TRBJ2-3; 12 bases are a match to TRBD2. Germline loops: CDR1 SGDLS, CDR2 YYNGEE. The V segment lost 3 bases and the J segment 4 bases; nucleotides outside the gene matches: 9. This CDR3 spans 17 amino acids. The CDR3 here is CASSGGLAGTGADTQYF. CDR3 sequence (DNA): TGTGCCAGCAGCGGGGGACTAGCGGGCACGGGGGCAGATACGCAGTATTTT. Variable domain in full (rest from reference TRBV9 and TRBJ2-3): DSGVTQTPKHLITATGQRVTLRCSPRSGDLSVYWYQQSLDQGLQFLIQYYNGEERAKGNILERFSAQQFPDLHSELNLSSLELGDSALYFCASSGGLAGTGADTQYFGPGTRLTVL.

The gene calls are TRBV11-2 and TRBJ1-4; 8 positions agree with TRBD1. The J segment lost 7 bases and the V segment lost 2 bases, leaving 6 bases of the junction unmatched. Germline CDR1 and CDR2: SGHAT and FQNNGV. The CDR3 runs to 15 residues. CDR3 sequence reads: CASSLLGQGGEKLFF. CDR3 sequence (DNA): TGTGCCAGCAGCTTATTAGGACAGGGAGGTGAAAAACTGTTTTTT.

The chain employs TRBV28 and TRBJ2-7; 9 positions match TRBD1. The CDR3 has 15 amino acids. The trim removed 3 bases at V and 3 bases at J, leaving 6 bases unmatched. Per the germline V gene, CDR1 is MDHEN and CDR2 is SYDVKM. This CDR3 reads CASSFPQGARYEQYF. The CDR3 bases are TGTGCCAGCAGTTTCCCACAGGGGGCTCGCTACGAGCAGTACTTC.

This clone showed up just once. V gene TRBV2 combines with J gene TRBJ1-2; D is undetermined. This CDR3 contains 11 residues. CDR1 is SNHLY, CDR2 FYNNEI, per germline. Trimming took 7 bases from V and 2 from J, leaving 5 bases between them. The CDR3 protein is CASMSNYGYTF. CDR3 DNA: TGTGCCAGCATGAGCAACTATGGCTACACCTTC.

The genes are TRBV27 and TRBJ1-1, with D possibly TRBD1 on 5 matching bases. Germline loops: CDR1 MNHEY, CDR2 SMNVEV (reference sequence). V lost 2 bases and J 1 base, leaving 11 bases between the germline ends. The CDR3 is 15 amino acids. In nucleotides, the CDR3 is TGTGCCAGCAGTTTAGGGGCAGGGAGGAACACTGAAGCTTTCTTT. Protein: CASSLGAGRNTEAFF.

The chain couples TRBV5-8 to TRBJ2-2, with D unclear. The germline V gene encodes CDR1 SGHTS and CDR2 YDEGEE. This CDR3 spans 17 amino acids. The V end lost 1 base, the J end lost 0 bases, and 13 bases lay between the germline ends. Here the CDR3 reads CASSLRPSGTNTGELFF. The DNA of the CDR3 is TGTGCCAGCAGCTTGAGGCCTTCCGGTACGAACACCGGGGAGCTGTTTTTT. Filled out from reference TRBV5-8 and TRBJ2-2, the complete variable domain reads EAGVTQSPTHLIKTRGQQATLRCSPISGHTSVYWYQQALGLGLQFLLWYDEGEERNRGNFPPRFSGRQFPNYSSELNVNALELEDSALYLCASSLRPSGTNTGELFFGEGSRLTVL.